This T cell receptor beta chain was found in a study of regulatory T cells in long-lasting Graves disease. Library construction for TCR beta used iRepertoire HTBI primers and Arm-PCR of CDR3 regions. TCRdb recomputed calls from the multiplex PCR reads with MiXCR, one row per CDR3 protein. Counted here are roughly 250,000 distinct CDR3 sequences, 18% occurring once; the ten biggest clones make up about 14%. Time point noted: newly diagnosed GD, antithyroid drugs for less than 3 months. From PBMCs, RNA was extracted and then used to make the TCR library. Germline values: CDR1 MNHEY, CDR2 SMNVEV (reference sequence). Trimming stripped 3 bases from V and 2 bases from J, with 13 bases between. CDR3 length equals 15 residues. Ten or more counts support this clonotype. These data are also associated with another study on T cells in Graves' hyperthyroidism and ophthalmopathy.

The source of this sequence is a woman aged 25 to 39 with Graves disease. The rearrangement uses TRBV27 and TRBJ1-2; weak D call: TRBD1 (5 bases). The sequenced sample was peripheral blood mononuclear cells (PBMCs), obtained at new diagnosis, from a patient treated with antithyroid drugs. CDR3 in amino acids: CASSLMAGLNYGYTF. The CDR3 bases are TGTGCCAGCAGTTTGATGGCAGGGCTGAACTATGGCTACACCTTC.